One and the same sample provided the 15 T cell receptor beta chains below, sequenced in a study of post-analysis software for immune sequencing data. The TCR beta cDNA libraries contained unique molecular identifiers. From the PCR reads, TCRdb called clonotypes with MiXCR, one entry per CDR3 protein. Of some 800,000 distinct CDR3 sequences listed, about half are singletons. Study-level results: The five TRBV segments detected at higher frequency in patients than in controls included TRBV5-6, TRBV5-1 and TRBV20-1.

No antigen has been identified for these receptors. The specimen was blood. These receptors all come from a girl aged 10 to 17 with multiple sclerosis.

The chain joins TRBV29-1 to TRBJ2-7; unclear D gene. The germline gives CDR1 SQVTM, CDR2 ANQGSEA. The CDR3 is made up of 12 amino acids. With 3 bases removed from V and 4 bases from J, the gap between germline ends came to 10 bases. The CDR3 sequence is CSVDGDGYEQYF. The CDR3 DNA follows: TGCAGCGTTGATGGGGATGGGTACGAGCAGTACTTC.

The genes are TRBV7-8 and TRBJ2-1; D gene ambiguous. The CDR3 totals 15 residues. Germline CDR1 SGHVS, CDR2 FQNEAQ. V was pared by 7 bases and J by 3 bases, with 16 bases between. In DNA form, the CDR3 reads TGTGCCAGCACCCCCGTAACAGCCCGCTACAATGAGCAGTTCTTC. It yields the protein CASTPVTARYNEQFF.

This clonotype was seen a handful of times. This sequence joins TRBV15 and TRBJ2-3; perhaps TRBD1 as D (7 bases). The germline V and J ends were trimmed by 2 bases and 14 bases, with 20 bases remaining between them. The CDR3 has 14 residues. Germline V gene sequence: CDR1 LNHNV, CDR2 YYDKDF (reference sequence). The CDR3 nucleotides read TGTGCCACCAGCAGATCGTCGGGGGACAGCGGTCTGTATTTT. It translates to CATSRSSGDSGLYF. The full variable domain, its missing parts supplied by reference TRBV15 and TRBJ2-3, is DAMVIQNPRYQVTQFGKPVTLSCSQTLNHNVMYWYQQKSSQAPKLLFHYYDKDFNNEADTPDNFQSRRPNTSFCFLDIRSPGLGDTAMYLCATSRSSGDSGLYFGPGTRLTVL.

This clonotype was counted only a few times. This chain uses TRBV7-3 with TRBJ1-1, with TRBD1 as a possible D gene (5 bases). The CDR3 extends over 13 amino acids. Deletions cut 4 bases from V and 2 bases from J, with 8 bases between. CDR1 and CDR2 from the germline V gene are SGHTA and FQGTGA. The CDR3 protein is CASSWDLNTEAFF. As DNA, the CDR3 is TGTGCCAGCAGCTGGGACCTAAACACTGAAGCTTTCTTT.

The chain links TRBV6-1 to TRBJ2-6; D unresolved. CDR1 and CDR2 (germline): MNHNS, SASEGT. The ends were cut back, 6 bases at V and 0 bases at J, with 9 bases in the middle. CDR3 length: 15 amino acids. CDR3 in amino acids: CASRDGLSGANVLTF. For the CDR3, the DNA is TGTGCCAGCAGGGACGGCCTCTCTGGGGCCAACGTCCTGACTTTC.

This clonotype was observed a handful of times. J is TRBJ2-5 and V is TRBV27; D may be TRBD1 or TRBD2 (5 bases each). The last part of the DNA fits TRBJ2-7 better; the J call may be wrong. Germline V gene sequence: CDR1 MNHEY, CDR2 SMNVEV (reference sequence). This CDR3 is built from 14 residues. In DNA form, the CDR3 reads TGTGCCAGCAGCTCCGGGTGGGGGTTGTACGAGCAGTACTTC. Its translation is CASSSGWGLYEQYF.

The chain employs TRBV29-1 and TRBJ2-7, with 7 positions matching TRBD1. This CDR3 contains 13 residues. Germline CDR1 is SQVTM and CDR2 is ANQGSEA. After removal of 1 base from V and 3 bases from J, the junction contained 3 bases not matched to a gene. CDR3 DNA sequence: TGCAGCGTTGAAGGGGGACAGAGCTACGAGCAGTACTTC. Residues: CSVEGGQSYEQYF.

The chain couples TRBV7-6 to TRBJ2-5; D may correspond to TRBD1 or TRBD2 (5 bases each). V was cut by 5 bases and J by 1 base, with 14 bases left in between. CDR3 length: 15 amino acids. Germline CDR1 SGHVS, CDR2 FNYEAQ. This chain's CDR3 is CASSVMQGPQETQYF. The CDR3 coding sequence is TGTGCCAGCAGCGTTATGCAGGGACCCCAAGAGACCCAGTACTTC.

The chain carries TRBV3-1 and TRBJ1-1; a possible D gene is TRBD1 (5 bases). CDR3 length equals 13 residues. Germline-derived CDR1 and CDR2 are LGHDT and YNNKEL (reference sequence). Trimming stripped 6 bases from V and 1 base from J, with 9 bases between. CDR3 amino acids: CASRRQKNTEAFF. CDR3 bases: TGTGCCAGCAGGAGACAGAAGAACACTGAAGCTTTCTTT.

This clonotype appeared a few times. The chain joins TRBV7-9 to TRBJ2-1; 15 nucleotides agree with TRBD2. V was clipped by 5 bases and J by 9 bases; unmatched bases: 11. Looked up from germline, CDR1 is SEHNR and CDR2 is FQNEAQ (reference sequence). The CDR3 has 17 amino acids. As DNA, the CDR3 is TGTGCCAGCAGCCTTCTCGTCGGGGGACTAGCGGGAGGTGAGCAGTTCTTC. This codes for CASSLLVGGLAGGEQFF.

This clonotype was seen ten or more times. This chain uses TRBV5-1 with TRBJ1-1, with D perhaps TRBD1 (5 bases). Trimming removed 0 bases at V and 4 bases at J, with 16 bases between. CDR1 and CDR2 from the germline V gene are SGHRS and YFSETQ. The CDR3 totals 16 residues. The DNA for the CDR3 is TGCGCCAGCAGCTTGGGGAGGGGCATCCGCTTCACTGAAGCTTTCTTT. The encoded protein is CASSLGRGIRFTEAFF.

This clonotype was seen a handful of times. The chain couples TRBV4-3 to TRBJ2-1; possible D gene TRBD2, 6 bases. V was pared by 4 bases and J by 1 base, with 11 bases between. Germline-derived CDR1 and CDR2 are LGHNA and YSLEER. The CDR3 totals 15 residues. The CDR3, as DNA: TGCGCCAGCAGCCTTGCTAGCGCATCCTACAATGAGCAGTTCTTC. Translation: CASSLASASYNEQFF.

The chain joins TRBV3-1 to TRBJ2-5, with D possibly being TRBD2 (6 bases). This CDR3 is 14 amino acids long. Germline CDR1 is LGHDT and CDR2 is YNNKEL (reference sequence). V dropped 6 bases and J dropped 5 bases, with 16 bases sitting between them. CDR3 nucleotide sequence: TGTGCCAGCAGAATGGCGGGACTGGGGGAGACCCAGTACTTC. Its protein product is CASRMAGLGETQYF.

The chain is built from TRBV14 and TRBJ2-7; 10 bases are a match to TRBD2. Germline trimming cut 0 bases from V and 0 bases from J; bases unmatched to any gene: 20. CDR1 and CDR2 from the germline V gene are SGHDN and FVKESK. CDR3 length: 22 residues. The CDR3: CASSQDSVMSSGSPYPSYEQYF. The CDR3 DNA reads as TGTGCCAGCAGCCAAGATAGCGTTATGTCTAGCGGGAGCCCATACCCCTCCTACGAGCAGTACTTC.

The rearrangement uses TRBV6-2 or TRBV6-3 and TRBJ2-1; D is unclear. Germline V CDR1 and CDR2: MNHEY, SVGEGT. The length of the CDR3 is 12 residues. V lost 2 bases, J lost 7 bases, and 6 bases lay in between. The CDR3 loop reads CASSYGQNEQFF. CDR3 sequence (DNA): TGTGCCAGCAGTTACGGTCAAAATGAGCAGTTCTTC.